This TCR beta chain was sequenced in a study of vaccination and CD4 T cells after COVID-19. Scientists ran DNA taken from cultured CD4+ T cells through the Oncomine TCR Beta short-read assay for sequencing. TCRdb itself ran the PCR reads through MiXCR, one entry per CDR3 protein. The sample shows roughly 18,000 distinct CDR3 sequences, 50% to 65% of them seen only once. To note about this clonotype: Antigen unknown.

Noted treatment: 10-day PBMC culture with coronavirus spike peptide pools or control peptides (ViraFEST assay). This clonotype was sampled from a human donor who had recovered from COVID-19. The sample consisted of CD4+ T cells from blood, cultured in vitro.

The CDR3 coding sequence is TGTGCCAGCTCACTGCGGGAGGCGAACACCGGGGAGCTGTTTTTT. Its translation: CASSLREANTGELFF. The chain is built from TRBV18 and TRBJ2-2, with TRBD2 identical over 8 bases. The CDR3 has 15 residues. Germline lookup yields CDR1 KGHSH and CDR2 LQKENI. J gave up 0 bases and V 4 bases, and 1 base lay outside the gene matches.